Reported below is one TCR beta chain. Its antigen is still unknown. The sample originates from a study of T cell responses to AZD1222 COVID-19 vaccine. Points from the study as a whole: Reports indicate that nearly half of spike-specific TCRs are directed at unmutated variant regions. In all cases, repertoires were sampled only after the peak T cell response. The study found Spike-specific TCR breadth and depth rose after two AZD1222 doses. Donor demographics were predominantly white British with a female majority; clonal diversity may be underestimated.

The data were produced by immunoSEQ multiplex PCR, yet TCRdb's version contains in-frame clones alone and is incomplete. The sample lists 95,000 to 120,000 clones, roughly 87% occurring once. Germline V lookup: CDR1 SGHRS, CDR2 YFSETQ. The V end lost 6 bases, the J end lost 3 bases, and 7 bases lay between the germline ends. The CDR3 spans 12 residues. The starting material was peripheral blood, obtained on day 0 of MenACWY control vaccination. The origin of this receptor is an adult in good health. V usage is TRBV5-1 and J usage is TRBJ2-1; D is possibly TRBD1 (6 bases). The CDR3 DNA reads as TGCGCCAGCACAGGGGACTACAATGAGCAGTTCTTC. This codes for CASTGDYNEQFF.